A selection of T cell receptor beta chains follows, all from one sample in a study of T cell responses to AZD1222 COVID-19 vaccine. Here immunoSEQ multiplex PCR was the method, and the copy in TCRdb shows in-frame clones only, minus some. This repertoire shows 150,000 or so clones, almost 95% found once; its top ten account for 3% to 4%. The sequenced sample was peripheral blood, obtained 28 days after the second AZD1222 dose. Receptors originate from an adult who received the AZD1222 COVID-19 vaccine. The CDR3 runs from the conserved cysteine through the conserved F or W.

TRBJ1-1	TRBV6-5	CASTSPSGPGTFF
TRBJ1-1	TRBV28	CASSPAIDGNAEAFF
TRBJ2-7	TRBV5-5	CASGSFGRTYEQYF
TRBJ1-1	TRBV30	CAWSPIRGRVTEAFF
TRBJ2-1	TRBV6-5	CASRRPYNEQFF
TRBJ2-7	TRBV4-1	CASSQAGDRPYEQYF
TRBJ1-1	TRBV11-3	CASSLGNRDTEAFF
TRBJ2-1	TRBV18	CASSPAQGSYNEQFF
TRBJ1-3	TRBV7-9	CASSRDSPGSGNTIYF
TRBJ1-3	TRBV7-9	CASIGGNTIYF
TRBJ2-6	TRBV6-4	CASRVTGAGANVLTF
TRBJ1-5	TRBV19	CASNRVFNQPQHF
TRBJ1-1	TRBV24-1	CATSQSTGNVNTEAFF
TRBJ2-3	TRBV19	CASSYTSGRADTQYF
TRBJ1-5	TRBV28	CASSPPRQGRRPQHF
TRBJ1-1	TRBV7-9	CASSSVQGSTEAFF
TRBJ1-6	TRBV27	CASSPRAVLRGPLHF
TRBJ1-1	TRBV30	CAWGKTRANTEAFF
TRBJ2-7	TRBV7-2	CASSSGTRFYEQYF
TRBJ1-1	TRBV28	CASSLLGQENTEAFF
TRBJ2-2	TRBV7-3	CASREGTGGGKLFF
TRBJ1-1	TRBV12-3/TRBV12-4	CASMSVGGTEAFF
TRBJ1-5	TRBV7-9	CASSQGQGNQPQHF
TRBJ1-1	TRBV11-2	CASSLSAREAFF
TRBJ2-1	TRBV19	CASSIEEGSYNEQFF
TRBJ1-5	TRBV19	CSSRERRGSNQPQHF
TRBJ1-2	TRBV28	CASSFSGYGYTF
TRBJ2-1	TRBV7-2	CASSLGGAGGRVNEQFF